This TCR beta chain came from a study of blood T cell repertoires in COVID-19. The germline gives CDR1 SGHNT, CDR2 YENEEA. The CDR3 loop spans 14 amino acids. Trimming cost V 4 bases and J 3 bases, with 12 bases left between them. Using immunoSEQ multiplex PCR, the repertoire was profiled, and TCRdb retains in-frame clones only, with some absent. This sample has about 270,000 clones, with around 90% found just once. The chain couples TRBV11-3 to TRBJ1-1; TRBD1 might be the D (6 bases). The receptor was isolated from a man over 45 with acute or convalescent COVID-19. The sample consisted of peripheral blood. Here the CDR3 reads CASSSGGLDTEAFF. In nucleotides, the CDR3 is TGTGCCAGCAGCTCGGGGGGGCTGGACACTGAAGCTTTCTTT.